One TCR beta chain is described in this entry. The source of the sample is a study of blood T cell repertoires in COVID-19. Study-level background: Researchers got acute and convalescent COVID-19 samples from the United States, Italy and Spain. In each case, the material was cDNA or gDNA derived from T cells, B-cell-depleted T cells, or PBMCs.

CDR3 size: 14 residues. Germline V gene sequence: CDR1 LGHDT, CDR2 YNNKEL (reference sequence). Trimming stripped 1 base from V and 9 bases from J, with 10 bases between. In the source study's methods: From reference gene primer amplification, estimates of nucleated cell counts were derived. This table comes from immunoSEQ multiplex PCR, and its TCRdb copy is limited to in-frame clones, with some not included. The DNA was the basis for D and trimming; V, J and clone size are from that table. The sample contains 150,000 to 180,000 clones, approximately 80% of which appear only once. Seattle researchers signed up patients amid active infection and tracked them longitudinally.

Material: peripheral blood. This clonotype originated in a woman in her fifties or sixties with COVID-19, enrolled during active disease. The chain couples TRBV3-1 (or the pseudogene TRBV3-2) to TRBJ1-6; D is perhaps TRBD1 (5 bases). For the CDR3, the DNA is TGTGCCAGCAGCCAAGCGCGGGGCGGTTCACCCCTCCACTTT. It is translated as CASSQARGGSPLHF.